One sample yielded the 10 T cell receptor beta chains listed below, sequenced in a study of monozygotic twins with inflammatory bowel disease. TCRdb derives one entry per CDR3 protein from the 5' RACE reads, leaving out DNA. Its table records over 200,000 distinct CDR3 sequences. The sequenced material came from blood. These receptors all stem from a human donor with ulcerative colitis or Crohn's disease, or a healthy co-twin of an affected twin (not recorded which).

The chain links TRBV6-1 to TRBJ2-1; TCRdb's assignment of TRBD2 cannot be checked, as there is no DNA. This CDR3 is built from 14 residues. Germline CDR1 and CDR2: MNHNS and SASEGT. The CDR3 protein is CASTPAGSRNEQFF.

The chain uses TRBV12-3 or TRBV12-4 and TRBJ1-4; TCRdb picks TRBD1, but there is no DNA to check that call. The CDR3 totals 13 residues. The CDR3 here is CASSGDNREKLFF.

The rearrangement uses TRBV3-1 and TRBJ1-2. The germline V gene has CDR1 LGHDT and CDR2 YNNKEL (reference sequence). The CDR3 sequence is 14 residues long. CDR3 residues: CASSQRLPTDGYTF.

V is TRBV7-8 and J is TRBJ1-1. Germline V gene data show CDR1 as SGHVS and CDR2 as FQNEAQ. The CDR3 extends over 13 amino acids. The CDR3 sequence is CASSLYQNTEAFF. The variable domain in full, with the rest retrieved from reference TRBV7-8 and TRBJ1-1, is GAGVSQSPRYKVAKRGQDVALRCDPISGHVSLFWYQQALGQGPEFLTYFQNEAQLDKSGLPSDRFFAERPEGSVSTLKIQRTQQEDSAVYLCASSLYQNTEAFFGQGTRLTVV.

The chain joins TRBV20-1 to TRBJ2-5; TCRdb designates TRBD1, a call that cannot be tested without DNA. The germline gives CDR1 DFQATT, CDR2 SNEGSKA (reference sequence). The CDR3 is 14 amino acids. The CDR3 here is CSARDDGAQETQYF.

J is TRBJ2-7 and V is TRBV20-1; TCRdb's D gene call, TRBD1, goes unchecked for lack of DNA. This CDR3 has 15 residues. The germline CDR1 and CDR2 sequences are DFQATT and SNEGSKA (reference sequence). This chain's CDR3 is CSAPRATSNSYEQYF.

The rearrangement joins TRBV5-1 to TRBJ2-3; the D gene TCRdb calls, TRBD2, cannot be checked with no DNA. Per germline, CDR1 SGHRS and CDR2 YFSETQ. The CDR3 runs to 15 residues. CDR3 sequence reads: CASSSPGGQEDTQYF.

The chain is built from TRBV20-1 and TRBJ1-1; without DNA, the TCRdb call of TRBD1 cannot be checked. Per the germline V gene, CDR1 is DFQATT and CDR2 is SNEGSKA (reference sequence). The CDR3 runs to 16 residues. The CDR3 sequence: CSARKQGRVLNTEAFF.

The V gene is TRBV19, the J gene TRBJ1-5; no DNA is available, so the TRBD1 call from TCRdb remains unchecked. This CDR3 has 13 residues. CDR1 is LNHDA and CDR2 is SQIVND in the germline V gene (reference sequence). The CDR3 protein is CATKTGFGQPQHF. The whole variable domain, remainder taken from reference TRBV19 and TRBJ1-5, is DGGITQSPKYLFRKEGQNVTLSCEQNLNHDAMYWYRQDPGQGLRLIYYSQIVNDFQKGDIAEGYSVSREKKESFPLTVTSAQKNPTAFYLCATKTGFGQPQHFGDGTRLSIL.

The gene calls are TRBV20-1 and TRBJ1-5; TCRdb proposes TRBD1, but this gene call is untestable without DNA. The germline CDR1 and CDR2 sequences are DFQATT and SNEGSKA (reference sequence). This CDR3 region has 14 residues. The CDR3 sequence: CSAHRQGRGQPQHF.